This TCR beta chain was captured by sequencing in a study of regulatory T cells in long-lasting Graves disease. The time point is: persistent/refractory GD, antithyroid drugs over 5 years with positive TRAb. From PBMCs, RNA was extracted and then used to make the TCR library. Germline V CDR1 and CDR2: SGHTA, FQGNSA. This CDR3 has 14 amino acids. The J segment lost 8 bases and the V segment lost 5 bases, leaving 11 bases of the junction unmatched. Both iRepertoire HTBI primers and Arm-PCR of CDR3 regions were used to build the TCR beta libraries. TCRdb reprocessed the multiplex PCR reads with MiXCR, giving one entry per CDR3 protein. The data show roughly 300,000 distinct CDR3 sequences, with roughly a fifth seen just once and just over 55% held by the top ten.

The chain combines TRBV7-2 with TRBJ1-2; 7 bases are a match to TRBD1. The source of this sequence is a female donor with Graves disease. The source was peripheral blood mononuclear cells (PBMCs), collected when the disease was refractory, from a patient treated with antithyroid drugs. The CDR3 nucleotides read TGTGCCAGCAGCCCAAGCTCGGGACAGCCGGGCTACACCTTC. It translates to CASSPSSGQPGYTF. The full variable domain, rest sourced from reference TRBV7-2 and TRBJ1-2, is GAGVSQSPSNKVTEKGKDVELRCDPISGHTALYWYRQSLGQGLEFLIYFQGNSAPDKSGLPSDRFSAERTGGSVSTLTIQRTQQEDSAVYLCASSPSSGQPGYTFGSGTRLTVV.